Below, 4 T cell receptor beta chains from the same sample are listed, as sequenced in a study of blood T cell repertoires in COVID-19. Data came from immunoSEQ multiplex PCR; TCRdb stores just in-frame clones and leaves some out. This sample has 400,000 to 450,000 clones, with just over 85% found just once. The sequenced sample was peripheral blood. These receptors all come from a woman aged 30 to 39 with active or convalescent COVID-19.

This clone was picked up a small number of times. The chain combines TRBV5-1 with TRBJ2-7; 9 bases are a match to TRBD1. Unmatched junction bases numbered 3, after V lost 4 bases and J lost 4 bases. Germline CDR1 is SGHRS and CDR2 is YFSETQ. There are 13 residues in the CDR3. DNA for the CDR3: TGCGCCAGCAGCGGGACAGGGTCGTACGAGCAGTACTTC. Its protein product is CASSGTGSYEQYF.

This chain connects TRBV5-8 to TRBJ1-4, with 7 bases matching TRBD1. Germline CDR1 reads SGHTS; CDR2 reads YDEGEE. V shed 1 base, J shed 0 bases, and the junction held 3 bases outside the gene matches. This CDR3 is built from 16 residues. This CDR3 is CASSLYRGATNEKLFF. The CDR3 bases are TGTGCCAGCAGCTTGTACAGGGGCGCAACTAATGAAAAACTGTTTTTT.

The rearrangement links TRBV12-3 or TRBV12-4 to TRBJ2-1; D gene unclear. V was shortened by 7 bases and J by 0 bases, with 7 bases between the two germline ends. The CDR3 contains 13 residues. CDR3 DNA sequence: TGTGCCAGCAAATCCAGCTCCTACAATGAGCAGTTCTTC. Residues: CASKSSSYNEQFF.

This clone was counted once. This CDR3 reads CASSATSTEAFF. Here the CDR3 DNA reads TGTGCCAGTAGCGCCACAAGCACTGAAGCTTTCTTT. The rearrangement uses TRBV19 and TRBJ1-1, with D unclear. The CDR3 extends over 12 amino acids. Trimming took off 6 bases at V and 4 bases at J, with 9 bases between the two ends. CDR1 and CDR2 (germline): LNHDA, SQIVND (reference sequence).